The 25 T cell receptor beta chains presented below share a single source sample, sequenced in a study of blood T cell repertoires in COVID-19. Method: immunoSEQ multiplex PCR; TCRdb's copy keeps in-frame clones and lacks some. This table has 250,000 or so clones, over 80% appearing once. Sequencing was done on a sample of PBMCs or T cells enriched from blood (not recorded which). The receptors here all came from a human donor in a cohort exposed to, infected with or recovered from COVID-19 (not recorded which). The donor label of this sample is uncertain.

The V and J genes are TRBV30 and TRBJ1-2, with D tentatively TRBD1 (6 bases). This CDR3 is 17 amino acids long. Trimming left V 4 bases short and J 5 bases short, with 26 bases between. Germline CDR1 reads GTSNPN; CDR2 reads SVGIG (reference sequence). The CDR3 DNA sequence: TGTGCCTGGAAGGACAGCCGACCCACCGGGTCGCTATATGGCTACACCTTC. Amino acid sequence: CAWKDSRPTGSLYGYTF.

This clone appeared once. The genes are TRBV5-1 and TRBJ2-3, with D perhaps matching TRBD1 (5 bases). Germline assignment: CDR1 SGHRS and CDR2 YFSETQ. V was clipped by 4 bases and J by 2 bases, with 11 bases between them. This CDR3 is 14 amino acids long. The CDR3 bases are TGCGCCAGCAGCGTTACAGGCGACACAGATACGCAGTATTTT. It encodes CASSVTGDTDTQYF.

This clone was observed once. The CDR3 DNA reads TGTGCCAGCAGCTCAGGATCGACACCCGGGGAGCTGTTTTTT. Its translation: CASSSGSTPGELFF. This chain connects TRBV7-9 to TRBJ2-2; no firm D call. The CDR3 totals 14 residues. The ends were cut back, 4 bases at V and 6 bases at J, with 12 bases in the middle. Germline V gene sequence: CDR1 SEHNR, CDR2 FQNEAQ (reference sequence).

There are a few counts of this clone. The chain couples TRBV4-1 to TRBJ2-2; 8 positions match TRBD2. There are 16 residues in the CDR3. V lost 1 base and J lost 5; bases outside the gene matches: 6. Germline-derived CDR1 and CDR2 are MGHRA and YSYEKL. The CDR3 DNA sequence: TGCGCCAGCAGCCAAGTCCCGGCGGGGGGAACCGGGGAGCTGTTTTTT. Translating gives CASSQVPAGGTGELFF.

Comments on this clone: Other DNA sequences in the sample encode the same CDR3. This chain joins TRBV30 and TRBJ2-3; the match to TRBD2 covers 8 bases. Per germline, CDR1 GTSNPN and CDR2 SVGIG (reference sequence). The CDR3 runs to 14 residues. Germline trimming cut 3 bases from V and 3 bases from J; bases unmatched to any gene: 5. The CDR3 DNA sequence: TGTGCCTGGAGCGGGGGGGCGTTAACAGATACGCAGTATTTT. Amino acids: CAWSGGALTDTQYF.

The chain couples TRBV10-1 to TRBJ2-7; 15 bases are shared with TRBD2. This CDR3 contains 16 residues. J lost 5 bases, V lost 2 bases, and 4 bases had no gene match. Germline assignment: CDR1 WNHNN and CDR2 SYGVQD (reference sequence). This chain's CDR3 is CASSEGLAGGYDEQYF. The CDR3 DNA is TGCGCCAGCAGTGAGGGACTAGCGGGGGGGTACGACGAGCAGTACTTC.

V is TRBV19 and J is TRBJ2-5; possible D gene TRBD1, 5 bases. The CDR3 covers 12 residues. Trimming took 10 bases from V and 0 from J, leaving 9 bases between them. Germline-derived CDR1 and CDR2 are LNHDA and SQIVND (reference sequence). The CDR3 DNA reads TGTGCCACCTCCAGGGACCAAGAGACCCAGTACTTC. Its protein is CATSRDQETQYF.

The rearrangement uses TRBV4-2 and TRBJ2-1; TRBD2 aligns across 8 bases. CDR1 and CDR2 from the germline V gene are LGHNA and YNFKEQ. The CDR3 consists of 16 residues. Trimming took 0 bases from V and 4 from J; bases not matched to a gene: 5. CDR3 DNA sequence: TGTGCCAGCAGCCAAGATCACCGGGGGGGATACAATGAGCAGTTCTTC. Residues: CASSQDHRGGYNEQFF.

The DNA for the CDR3 is TGTGCCAGCAGCCAAGATTGGGCCGCTAATCAGCCCCAGCATTTT. Its translation: CASSQDWAANQPQHF. The genes are TRBV4-2 and TRBJ1-5, with D hard to call. Trimming shortened V by 0 bases and J by 4 bases, and 10 bases separated the two germline ends. Germline V lookup: CDR1 LGHNA, CDR2 YNFKEQ. CDR3 length equals 15 residues.

The chain uses TRBV5-4 and TRBJ2-7; possibly TRBD1 for D (5 bases). The CDR3 has 15 amino acids. The V end lost 0 bases, the J end lost 3 bases, and 13 bases lay between the germline ends. Germline V gene sequence: CDR1 SGHNT, CDR2 YYREEE (reference sequence). The CDR3 protein is CASSLGAAGFYEQYF. The CDR3 DNA follows: TGTGCCAGCAGCTTGGGGGCGGCAGGGTTCTACGAGCAGTACTTC.

The chain couples TRBV5-4 to TRBJ2-2; weak D call: TRBD2 (7 bases). V dropped 5 bases and J dropped 1 base, with 12 bases sitting between them. CDR3 size: 15 residues. The germline V gene encodes CDR1 SGHNT and CDR2 YYREEE (reference sequence). In DNA form, the CDR3 reads TGTGCCAGCAGTGGGGGGGGCTGGAACACCGGGGAGCTGTTTTTT. Residues: CASSGGGWNTGELFF.

The rearrangement joins TRBV2 to TRBJ1-2; D is unresolved. V was cut by 6 bases and J by 6 bases, with 11 bases left in between. This CDR3 has 12 residues. Germline lookup yields CDR1 SNHLY and CDR2 FYNNEI. The CDR3 loop reads CASRRFLDGYTF. Here the CDR3 DNA reads TGTGCCAGCAGGAGGTTCTTGGATGGCTACACCTTC.

The CDR3 DNA reads as TGTGCCAGCAGCCTGAAACAGGGTGTTGATGGCTACACCTTC. Translation: CASSLKQGVDGYTF. This chain connects TRBV7-9 to TRBJ1-2, with a weak D call TRBD1 (6 bases). The CDR3 has 14 amino acids. Germline V gene lookup returns CDR1 SEHNR and CDR2 FQNEAQ (reference sequence). Between the trimmed V and J ends, which lost 5 bases and 6 bases, there was a span of 16 bases.

The rearrangement uses TRBV11-2 and TRBJ2-5; 9 nucleotides line up with TRBD2. Germline V gene sequence: CDR1 SGHAT, CDR2 FQNNGV. The CDR3 consists of 15 residues. V was clipped by 6 bases and J by 4 bases; unmatched bases: 9. In DNA, the CDR3 is TGTGCCAGCAGGACCGCGGGGGGGGAGAGAGAGACCCAGTACTTC. It encodes CASRTAGGERETQYF. The full variable domain, in which reference TRBV11-2 and TRBJ2-5 provide the parts outside the CDR3, is EAGVAQSPRYKIIEKRQSVAFWCNPISGHATLYWYQQILGQGPKLLIQFQNNGVVDDSQLPKDRFSAERLKGVDSTLKIQPAKLEDSAVYLCASRTAGGERETQYFGPGTRLLVL.

The CDR3: CASGPDRSYGYTF. CDR3 nucleotide sequence: TGTGCCAGCGGACCGGACAGGTCCTATGGCTACACCTTC. This chain joins TRBV5-6 and TRBJ1-2, with 7 bases aligning to TRBD1. The germline V gene has CDR1 SGHDT and CDR2 YYEEEE. The CDR3 runs to 13 residues. V shed 7 bases and J 4 bases; nucleotides not matched to a gene: 7.

The rearrangement uses TRBV5-1 and TRBJ1-1; possible D gene TRBD1, 6 bases. Germline lookup yields CDR1 SGHRS and CDR2 YFSETQ. The ends were cut back, 1 base at V and 5 bases at J, with 12 bases in the middle. This CDR3 has 14 residues. CDR3 region: CASSLFQGYTEAFF. CDR3 in DNA: TGCGCCAGCAGCTTGTTCCAGGGGTATACTGAAGCTTTCTTT. Using reference TRBV5-1 and TRBJ1-1 for the parts outside the CDR3, the full variable domain is KAGVTQTPRYLIKTRGQQVTLSCSPISGHRSVSWYQQTPGQGLQFLFEYFSETQRNKGNFPGRFSGRQFSNSRSEMNVSTLELGDSALYLCASSLFQGYTEAFFGQGTRLTVV.

The chain links TRBV19 to TRBJ2-7, with TRBD1 matching 8 bases. CDR3 length equals 14 residues. V shed 9 bases, J shed 2 bases, and the junction held 9 bases outside the gene matches. From germline, CDR1 is LNHDA and CDR2 SQIVND (reference sequence). CDR3 in DNA: TGTGCCAGCGGACAGGGCCCCGGGCCCTACGAGCAGTACTTC. Its translation is CASGQGPGPYEQYF.

J is TRBJ2-2 and V is TRBV11-1; D is perhaps TRBD1 (6 bases). The CDR3 contains 16 residues. Looked up from germline, CDR1 is SGHAT and CDR2 is FQDESV (reference sequence). V lost 5 bases to trimming and J lost 2 bases, with 15 bases between them. The CDR3 region has the DNA TGTGCCAGCAGCCCCGGACAGCCTGACAACACCGGGGAGCTGTTTTTT. Its protein is CASSPGQPDNTGELFF.

This rearrangement joins TRBV11-3 to TRBJ2-3; the match to TRBD2 covers 10 bases. CDR1 is SGHNT, CDR2 YENEEA, per germline. Trimming cost V 3 bases and J 3 bases; bases outside gene matches: 6. The CDR3 runs 16 residues. CDR3 DNA sequence: TGTGCCAGCAGCTTTAGCGGGGGGAGTGGGACAGATACGCAGTATTTT. Translation: CASSFSGGSGTDTQYF.

V gene TRBV30 combines with J gene TRBJ2-5, with 10 bases lining up with TRBD2. Germline CDR1 reads GTSNPN; CDR2 reads SVGIG (reference sequence). Trimming at V came to 5 bases and at J to 1 base, leaving 13 bases not matched to a gene. The CDR3 is 17 residues long. CDR3 DNA: TGTGCCTGGCGCCCGGGACTAGCGCCCTGGGGCCAAGAGACCCAGTACTTC. Amino acid sequence: CAWRPGLAPWGQETQYF.

This clone came up once. The chain employs TRBV7-9 and TRBJ2-1; the D gene is possibly TRBD1 (7 bases). V lost 0 bases, J lost 6 bases, and 15 bases lay in between. CDR3 length: 16 residues. CDR1 and CDR2 (germline): SEHNR, FQNEAQ (reference sequence). This chain's CDR3 is CASSLALAGGGNEQFF. The CDR3 bases are TGTGCCAGCAGCTTAGCGTTGGCAGGGGGAGGCAATGAGCAGTTCTTC.

The chain has TRBV5-5 and TRBJ2-5; 8 bases fit TRBD1. The V segment lost 4 bases and the J segment 2 bases; nucleotides outside the gene matches: 7. The CDR3 length is 15 residues. The V gene's germline CDR1 is SGHKS and CDR2 YYEKEE (reference sequence). Here the CDR3 DNA reads TGTGCCAGCAGCAACCCCGGGACAGGACAAGAGACCCAGTACTTC. Residues: CASSNPGTGQETQYF.

The J gene is TRBJ2-3, the V gene TRBV5-6; 7 positions agree with TRBD1. The CDR3 extends over 18 amino acids. In germline, CDR1 is SGHDT, CDR2 YYEEEE. J lost 0 bases, V lost 2 bases, and 12 bases had no gene match. CDR3 in amino acids: CASSLGTVTLWSTDTQYF. The CDR3 DNA reads as TGTGCCAGCAGCTTAGGGACAGTCACCCTATGGAGCACAGATACGCAGTATTTT.

J is TRBJ1-1 and V is TRBV4-1; TRBD1 might be the D (6 bases). The germline V gene has CDR1 MGHRA and CDR2 YSYEKL. The length of the CDR3 is 17 residues. Trimming left V 0 bases short and J 3 bases short, with 17 bases between. The CDR3 region is CASSQDRLGARDTEAFF. CDR3 coding DNA: TGCGCCAGCAGCCAAGATCGCCTGGGGGCGAGAGACACTGAAGCTTTCTTT.

The V and J genes are TRBV7-3 and TRBJ2-2; 11 bases align to TRBD1. The CDR3 extends over 17 amino acids. V gave up 5 bases and J gave up 4 bases; unmatched junction bases: 9. Germline loops: CDR1 SGHTA, CDR2 FQGTGA. CDR3 loop: CASSLQDRGLSTGELFF. The CDR3 region has the DNA TGTGCCAGCAGCCTCCAGGACAGGGGGCTTTCCACCGGGGAGCTGTTTTTT.